This T cell receptor beta chain was identified during a study of T cells in Graves' hyperthyroidism and ophthalmopathy. This clonotype was found many times. Amplification of TCR beta CDR3 regions was performed using RNA transcripts as template. The HTBI primer set was used in a first-round RT-PCR of the TCR CDR3. TCRdb processed the multiplex PCR reads anew with MiXCR; each CDR3 protein has one entry. Among around 290,000 distinct CDR3 sequences listed, around 15% were seen once. This sequence was found in a woman aged 60-70 years with Graves' ophthalmopathy. Sequences were obtained from blood.

The CDR3 is CAINGQGDQAFF. The CDR3, as DNA: TGTGCCATCAACGGACAGGGGGACCAAGCTTTCTTT. The chain has TRBV10-3 and TRBJ1-1, with 10 bases lining up with TRBD1. Germline CDR1 is ENHRY and CDR2 is SYGVKD. The CDR3 is 12 amino acids. V lost 7 bases and J lost 9; bases outside the gene matches: 5.